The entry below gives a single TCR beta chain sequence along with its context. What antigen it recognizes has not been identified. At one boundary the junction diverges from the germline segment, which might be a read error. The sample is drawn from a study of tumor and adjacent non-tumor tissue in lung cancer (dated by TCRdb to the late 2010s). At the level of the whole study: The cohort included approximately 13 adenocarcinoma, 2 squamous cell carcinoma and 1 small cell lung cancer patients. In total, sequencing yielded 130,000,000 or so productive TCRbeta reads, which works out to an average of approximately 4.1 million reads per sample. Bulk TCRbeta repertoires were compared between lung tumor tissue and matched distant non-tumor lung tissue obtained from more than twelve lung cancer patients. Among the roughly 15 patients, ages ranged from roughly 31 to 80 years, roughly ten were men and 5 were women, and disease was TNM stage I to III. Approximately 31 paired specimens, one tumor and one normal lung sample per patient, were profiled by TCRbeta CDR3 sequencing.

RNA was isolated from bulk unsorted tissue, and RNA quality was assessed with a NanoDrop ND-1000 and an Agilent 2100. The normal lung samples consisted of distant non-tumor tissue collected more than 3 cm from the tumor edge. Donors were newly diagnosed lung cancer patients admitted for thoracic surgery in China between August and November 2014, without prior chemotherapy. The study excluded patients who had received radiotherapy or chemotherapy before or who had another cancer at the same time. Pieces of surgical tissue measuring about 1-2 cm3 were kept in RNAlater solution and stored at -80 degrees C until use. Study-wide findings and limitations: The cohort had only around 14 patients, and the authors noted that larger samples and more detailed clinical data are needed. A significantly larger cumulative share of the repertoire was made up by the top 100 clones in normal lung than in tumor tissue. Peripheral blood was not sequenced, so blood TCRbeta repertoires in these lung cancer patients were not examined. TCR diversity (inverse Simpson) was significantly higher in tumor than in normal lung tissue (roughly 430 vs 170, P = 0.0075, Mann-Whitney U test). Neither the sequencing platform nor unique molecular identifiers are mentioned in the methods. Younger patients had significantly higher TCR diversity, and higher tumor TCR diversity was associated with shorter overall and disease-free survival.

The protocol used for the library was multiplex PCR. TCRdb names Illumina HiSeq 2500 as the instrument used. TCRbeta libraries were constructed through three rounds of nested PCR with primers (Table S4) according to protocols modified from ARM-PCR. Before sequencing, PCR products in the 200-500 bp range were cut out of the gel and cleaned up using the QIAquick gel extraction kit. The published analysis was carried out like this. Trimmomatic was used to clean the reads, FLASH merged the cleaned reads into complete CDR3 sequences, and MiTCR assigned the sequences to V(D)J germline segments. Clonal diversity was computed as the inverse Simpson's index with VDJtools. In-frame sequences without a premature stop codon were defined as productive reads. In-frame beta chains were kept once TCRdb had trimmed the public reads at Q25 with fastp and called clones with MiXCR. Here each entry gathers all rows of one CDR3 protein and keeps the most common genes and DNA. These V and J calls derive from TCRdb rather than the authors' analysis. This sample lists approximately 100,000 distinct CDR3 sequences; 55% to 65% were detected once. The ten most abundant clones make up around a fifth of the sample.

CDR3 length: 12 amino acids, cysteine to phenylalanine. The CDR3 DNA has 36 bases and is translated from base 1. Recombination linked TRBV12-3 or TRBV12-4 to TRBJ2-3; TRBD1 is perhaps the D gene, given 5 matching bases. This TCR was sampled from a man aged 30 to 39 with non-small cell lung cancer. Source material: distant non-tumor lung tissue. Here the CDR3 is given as CVSSSDRDKQYF. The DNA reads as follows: TGTGTCAGCAGTTCCGACAGAGATAAGCAGTATTTT.